The clone carrying this T cell receptor beta chain appeared many times. Its antigen is not known. Per the germline V gene, CDR1 is SNHLY and CDR2 is FYNNEI. The CDR3 is 15 amino acids. The ends lost 2 bases at V and 7 bases at J; junction bases unmatched: 8. These data are taken from a study of Graves' ophthalmopathy and Graves' hyperthyroidism. Study conclusions and caveats: Most expanded clonotypes in thyroid above 0.001 frequency also showed up in blood. Both a roughly 64% sensitivity and an approximately 76% specificity characterized the model's predictions of ophthalmopathy progression.

PBMCs had their origin in fresh peripheral blood (approximately 10 ml). As the template, RNA transcripts were used to amplify TCR beta CDR3 regions. RT-PCR was first run with HTBI primers, then multiplex PCR in a second round. TCRdb analysed the multiplex PCR reads with MiXCR anew, one entry per CDR3 protein. The sample consists of approximately 640,000 distinct CDR3 sequences, under 50% of them appearing once. Sequencing was carried out using peripheral blood. V usage is TRBV2 and J usage is TRBJ1-2; 9 positions match TRBD1. The TCR originated in an adult man with Graves' ophthalmopathy. The CDR3 coding sequence is TGTGCCAGCAGTGAACGGGACAGGGTGGATGGTGGCTACACCTTC. As protein: CASSERDRVDGGYTF.